This T cell receptor (beta chain) stems from a study of post-analysis software for immune sequencing data. Study-wide results and limits: The study found TRBV5-6, TRBV5-1 and TRBV20-1 among about five TRBV segments more frequent in patients than controls.

The CDR3 covers 13 residues. The germline V gene has CDR1 SGHRS and CDR2 YFSETQ. Deletions cut 0 bases from V and 2 bases from J, with 6 bases between. About this clonotype: Its antigen remains unidentified.

Prepared TCR beta cDNA libraries contained unique molecular identifiers. TCRdb reprocessed the PCR reads via MiXCR and lists one record per CDR3 protein. Of a few hundred thousand distinct CDR3 sequences listed, around 31% are singletons. This chain connects TRBV5-1 to TRBJ2-7; D is unclear. Sequenced input: blood. The sequence came from a girl younger than 18 with multiple sclerosis. The CDR3 coding sequence is TGCGCCAGCAGCTTGGCTCAGACCTACGAGCAGTACTTC. Residues: CASSLAQTYEQYF.